This TCR beta chain came from a study of T cell responses to AZD1222 COVID-19 vaccine. Across the study: Second-dose schedules of about 4 or about 12 weeks were combined.

Profiled with immunoSEQ multiplex PCR; TCRdb holds only in-frame clones, not every one. The profile shows some 140,000 clones, 88% of them singletons. The CDR3 runs to 13 residues. The V gene end was trimmed by 9 bases and the J gene end by 4 bases; junction bases not matched to a gene: 5. Concerning this clone itself: Its specificity is unknown.

Findings of the study overall: Most donors were white British, females outnumbered males, and clonal diversity was possibly underestimated. Without day 14 samples, only post-peak T cell repertoires were studied. Variant regions that are unmutated are reportedly the target of nearly half of spike-specific TCRs.

Sequencing was performed on peripheral blood, taken on day 0 of AZD1222 vaccination. This rearrangement joins TRBV12-3 or TRBV12-4 to TRBJ2-7, with 11 bases identical to TRBD1. This receptor was obtained from an adult in good health. CDR3 DNA: TGTGCCAGACCCGGGACAGGGGGTTACGAGCAGTACTTC. Translated, it gives CARPGTGGYEQYF.